The text below deals with one T cell receptor beta chain. The entry originates in a study of shared T cell receptors in the human thymus. V was clipped by 2 bases and J by 0 bases; unmatched bases: 4. The V gene's germline CDR1 is MDHEN and CDR2 SYDVKM. The length of the CDR3 is 16 residues. Only in-frame clones appear in the TCRdb table, and some are missing; sequencing was by immunoSEQ multiplex PCR. The table lists hundreds of thousands of clones, more than 75% of them singletons. The sample was also reused in another study, on human thymus T cells. From that second work: Having surgery to correct congenital heart defects, healthy Finnish infants acted as the donors. Resected material from corrective heart surgery provided the thymus tissue analysed. The authors found apparently biased V and J gene usage in thymic and blood repertoires. Highly overlapping thymic repertoires in unrelated individuals were reported by related research.

The chain couples TRBV28 to TRBJ2-4; 7 nucleotides line up with TRBD2. Sequenced input: thymocytes. This receptor was obtained from a boy in the first two years of life with a congenital heart defect. This chain's CDR3 is CASSLGRGLAKNIQYF. Written as DNA, the CDR3 is TGTGCCAGCAGTTTAGGGCGGGGGTTAGCCAAAAACATTCAGTACTTC.